The clone carrying this T cell receptor (beta chain) was recorded at least ten times. TCR cDNA was made by 5'RACE template switching, adding a universal primer site and UMIs. TCRdb processed the 5' RACE reads anew with MiXCR; each CDR3 protein has one entry. The table lists 200,000 to 300,000 distinct CDR3 sequences, more than 6.5% of them singletons. This entry is derived from a study of T cells after yellow fever vaccination. V lost 7 bases to trimming and J lost 2 bases; unmatched junction nucleotides: 11. The CDR3 length is 15 residues. The chain has TRBV12-3 or TRBV12-4 and TRBJ2-7; 7 positions agree with TRBD2. The specimen comprised CD4+ T cells sorted from PBMCs, sampled on the day of the yellow fever booster vaccination. This sequence was found in a man aged 25 to 40 who received the YFV17D yellow fever vaccine. CDR3 DNA: TGTGCCAGCACGGCCTACGGGGCGGGAGCCTACGAGCAGTACTTC. Protein sequence: CASTAYGAGAYEQYF.